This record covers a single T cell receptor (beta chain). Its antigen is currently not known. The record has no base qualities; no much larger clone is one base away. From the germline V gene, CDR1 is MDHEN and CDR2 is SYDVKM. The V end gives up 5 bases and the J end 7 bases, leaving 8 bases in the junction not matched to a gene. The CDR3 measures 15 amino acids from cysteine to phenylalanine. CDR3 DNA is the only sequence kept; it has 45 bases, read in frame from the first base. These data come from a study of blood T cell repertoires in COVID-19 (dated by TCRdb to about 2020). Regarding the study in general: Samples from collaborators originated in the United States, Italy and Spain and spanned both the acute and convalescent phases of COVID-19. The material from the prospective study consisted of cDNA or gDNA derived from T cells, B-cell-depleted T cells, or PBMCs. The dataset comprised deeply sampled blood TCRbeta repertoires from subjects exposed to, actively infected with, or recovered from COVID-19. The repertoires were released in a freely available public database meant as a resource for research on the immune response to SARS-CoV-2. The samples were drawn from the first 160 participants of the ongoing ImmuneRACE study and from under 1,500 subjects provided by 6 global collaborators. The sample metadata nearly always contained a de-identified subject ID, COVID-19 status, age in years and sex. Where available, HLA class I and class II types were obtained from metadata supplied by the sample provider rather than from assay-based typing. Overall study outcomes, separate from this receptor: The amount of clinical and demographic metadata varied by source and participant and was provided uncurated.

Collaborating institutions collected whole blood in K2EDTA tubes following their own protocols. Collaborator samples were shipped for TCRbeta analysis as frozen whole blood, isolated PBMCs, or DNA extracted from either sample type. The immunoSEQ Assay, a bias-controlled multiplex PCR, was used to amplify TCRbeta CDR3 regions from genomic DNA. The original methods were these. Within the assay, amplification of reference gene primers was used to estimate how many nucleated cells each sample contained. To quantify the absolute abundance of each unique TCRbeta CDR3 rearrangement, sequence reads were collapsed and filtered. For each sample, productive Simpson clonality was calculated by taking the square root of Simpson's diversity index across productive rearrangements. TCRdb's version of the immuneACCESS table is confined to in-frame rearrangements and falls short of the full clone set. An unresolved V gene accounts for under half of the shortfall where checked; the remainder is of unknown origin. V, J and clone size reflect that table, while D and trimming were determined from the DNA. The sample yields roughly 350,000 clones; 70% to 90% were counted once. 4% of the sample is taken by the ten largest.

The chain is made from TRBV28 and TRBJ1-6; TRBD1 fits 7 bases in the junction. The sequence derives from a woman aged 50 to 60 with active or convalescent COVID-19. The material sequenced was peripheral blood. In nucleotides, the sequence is TGTGCCAGCAGTGCCCCGACAGGGAACAATTCACCCCTCCACTTT. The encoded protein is CASSAPTGNNSPLHF.